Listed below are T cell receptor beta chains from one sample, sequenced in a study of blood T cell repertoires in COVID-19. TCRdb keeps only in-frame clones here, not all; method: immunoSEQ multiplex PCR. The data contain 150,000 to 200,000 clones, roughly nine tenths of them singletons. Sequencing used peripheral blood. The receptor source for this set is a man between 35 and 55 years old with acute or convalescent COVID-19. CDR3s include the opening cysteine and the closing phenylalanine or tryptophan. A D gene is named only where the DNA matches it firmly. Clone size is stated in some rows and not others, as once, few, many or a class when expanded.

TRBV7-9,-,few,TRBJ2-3,CASSPSRTHPDTQYF,TGTGCCAGCAGCCCGAGCAGGACACATCCAGATACGCAGTATTTT
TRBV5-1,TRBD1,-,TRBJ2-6,CASSLPGQGLSGANVLTF,TGCGCCAGCAGCTTACCGGGACAGGGACTTTCTGGGGCCAACGTCCTGACTTTC
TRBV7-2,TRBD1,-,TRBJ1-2,CASSLGGQGTDTF,TGTGCCAGCAGCTTAGGTGGACAGGGGACGGACACCTTC
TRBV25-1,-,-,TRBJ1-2,CASSGQGMADYGYTF,TGTGCCAGCAGTGGTCAGGGGATGGCTGACTATGGCTACACCTTC
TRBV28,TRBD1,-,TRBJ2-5,CASSLDGTGGAQETQYF,TGTGCCAGCAGTTTAGACGGGACAGGTGGGGCTCAAGAGACCCAGTACTTC
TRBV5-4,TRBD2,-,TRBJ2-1,CASSFRLAGGGNEQFF,TGTGCCAGCAGCTTCCGACTAGCGGGGGGGGGCAATGAGCAGTTCTTC
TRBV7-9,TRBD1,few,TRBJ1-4,CASSLRPRQGGEKLFF,TGTGCCAGCAGCTTAAGACCGCGACAGGGCGGTGAAAAACTGTTTTTT
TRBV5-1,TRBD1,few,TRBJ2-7,CASSPSGTGVHEQYF,TGCGCCAGCAGCCCAAGCGGGACAGGGGTCCACGAGCAGTACTTC
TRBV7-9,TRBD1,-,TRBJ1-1,CASSRQGNTEAFF,TGTGCCAGCAGCCGACAGGGGAACACTGAAGCTTTCTTT
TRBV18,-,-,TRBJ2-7,CASSRMSTPSYEQYF,TGTGCCAGCTCACGAATGTCCACTCCCTCCTACGAGCAGTACTTC
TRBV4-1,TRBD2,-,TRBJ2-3,CASSQGPGGGSTDTQYF,TGCGCCAGCAGCCAAGGGCCCGGGGGGGGGAGCACAGATACGCAGTATTTT
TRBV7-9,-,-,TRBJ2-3,CASSLAGAHTDTQYF,TGTGCCAGCAGCTTAGCTGGAGCCCACACAGATACGCAGTATTTT
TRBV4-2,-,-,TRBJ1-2,CASSQEGGANYGYTF,TGTGCCAGCAGCCAAGAAGGGGGGGCAAACTATGGCTACACCTTC
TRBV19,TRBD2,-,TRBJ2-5,CASSGGLATETQYF,TGTGCCAGTAGTGGAGGACTAGCGACGGAGACCCAGTACTTC
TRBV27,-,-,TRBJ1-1,CASSLFRQTEAFF,TGTGCCAGCAGTTTATTCCGACAGACTGAAGCTTTCTTT
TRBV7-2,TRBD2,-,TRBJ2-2,CASSLSGSNTGELFF,TGTGCCAGCAGCTTAAGCGGGAGTAACACCGGGGAGCTGTTTTTT
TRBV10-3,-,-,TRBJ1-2,CAISDPSRYGYTF,TGTGCCATCAGTGACCCCTCACGGTATGGCTACACCTTC
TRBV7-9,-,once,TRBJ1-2,CASSFNSYGYTF,TGTGCCAGCAGCTTTAACAGTTATGGCTACACCTTC
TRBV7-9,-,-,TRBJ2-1,CASRSQGSSYNEQFF,TGTGCCAGCAGGTCACAGGGAAGCTCCTACAATGAGCAGTTCTTC
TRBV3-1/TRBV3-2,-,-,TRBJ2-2,CASSQVAGGAGELFF,TGTGCCAGCAGCCAAGTAGCCGGGGGTGCCGGGGAGCTGTTTTTT
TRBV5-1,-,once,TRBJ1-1,CASSPAGQYTEAFF,TGCGCCAGCAGCCCTGCAGGCCAATACACTGAAGCTTTCTTT
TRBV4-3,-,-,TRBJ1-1,CASSQDWGGNTEAFF,TGCGCCAGCAGCCAAGATTGGGGGGGGAACACTGAAGCTTTCTTT
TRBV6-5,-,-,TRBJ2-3,CASSPGSPDTQYF,TGTGCCAGCAGTCCTGGCTCCCCGGATACGCAGTATTTT
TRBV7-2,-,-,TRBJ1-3,CASSFSGTGNTIYF,TGTGCCAGCAGCTTTTCAGGAACTGGAAACACCATATATTTT
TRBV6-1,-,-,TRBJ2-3,CASSEAPPGRGDTDTQYF,TGTGCCAGCAGTGAAGCCCCCCCCGGGCGGGGCGACACAGATACGCAGTATTTT
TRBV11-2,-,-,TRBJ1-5,CASSPVNQPQHF,TGTGCCAGCAGCCCCGTGAATCAGCCCCAGCATTTT
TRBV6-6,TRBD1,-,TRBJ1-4,CASSYQGGSGEKLFF,TGTGCCAGCAGTTATCAAGGGGGCAGTGGGGAAAAACTGTTTTTT
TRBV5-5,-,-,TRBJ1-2,CASSLIPGGYTF,TGTGCCAGCAGCTTGATTCCGGGAGGCTACACCTTC
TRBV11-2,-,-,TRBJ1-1,CASSLGRGVTEAFF,TGTGCCAGCAGCTTAGGCCGGGGGGTGACTGAAGCTTTCTTT
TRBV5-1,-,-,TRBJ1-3,CASSPAGQGNTIYF,TGCGCCAGCAGCCCGGCAGGACAGGGAAACACCATATATTTT
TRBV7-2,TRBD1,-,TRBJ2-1,CASSSDRDPYNEQFF,TGTGCCAGCAGCTCCGACAGGGACCCCTACAATGAGCAGTTCTTC
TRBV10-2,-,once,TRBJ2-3,CASSATDTQYF,TGCGCCAGCAGTGCGACAGATACGCAGTATTTT
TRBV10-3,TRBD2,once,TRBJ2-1,CAISAGLAGGPDNEQFF,TGTGCCATCAGTGCCGGACTAGCGGGGGGGCCGGACAATGAGCAGTTCTTC
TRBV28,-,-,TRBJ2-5,CASTPSGTGPLVETQYF,TGTGCCAGCACCCCGAGTGGGACTGGCCCGTTAGTAGAGACCCAGTACTTC
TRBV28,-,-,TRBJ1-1,CASSRSTPEAFF,TGTGCCAGCAGTAGGTCGACTCCTGAAGCTTTCTTT
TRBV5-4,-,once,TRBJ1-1,CASSLGAGVNTEAFF,TGTGCCAGCAGCTTGGGAGCAGGGGTAAACACTGAAGCTTTCTTT
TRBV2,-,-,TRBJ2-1,CASSRRESREQFF,TGTGCCAGCTCCCGTAGGGAGAGCCGTGAGCAGTTCTTC
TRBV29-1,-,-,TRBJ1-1,CSVLRQANEAFF,TGCAGCGTATTAAGACAGGCGAATGAAGCTTTCTTT
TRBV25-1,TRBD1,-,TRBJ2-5,CASSDDRVETQYF,TGTGCCAGCAGTGATGACAGGGTAGAGACCCAGTACTTC
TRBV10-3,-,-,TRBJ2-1,CATQEREQFF,TGTGCCACACAGGAACGTGAGCAGTTCTTC
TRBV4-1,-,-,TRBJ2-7,CASSQDLAVDYEQYF,TGCGCCAGCAGCCAAGATCTCGCGGTTGACTACGAGCAGTACTTC